This T cell receptor (beta chain) was profiled in a study of blood T cell repertoires in COVID-19. Libraries were prepared by immunoSEQ multiplex PCR; TCRdb keeps only in-frame clonotypes and omits some of them. The sample shows 270,000 or so clones, about nine tenths of them seen only once. Participant-reported clinical history was the basis for cohort assignment. Material for sequencing was PBMCs or T cells enriched from blood (not recorded which). This receptor was taken from a woman in her thirties or forties with acute COVID-19.

The CDR3 DNA follows: TGTGCCAGCCACGAATTCAGGGGGCGAAACACTGAAGCTTTCTTT. As protein: CASHEFRGRNTEAFF. The chain joins TRBV11-2 to TRBJ1-1, with TRBD1 matching 8 bases. V gave up 8 bases and J gave up 2 bases; unmatched junction bases: 10. The CDR3 contains 15 residues. Looked up from germline, CDR1 is SGHAT and CDR2 is FQNNGV.